This TCR beta chain is drawn from a study of tumor and adjacent non-tumor tissue in lung cancer (dated by TCRdb to 2016 to 2018). Background on the whole study: By cancer type, the cohort comprised some 13 adenocarcinoma patients, a couple of squamous cell carcinoma patients and 1 small cell lung cancer patient. The roughly 15 enrolled patients, of whom some 10 were men and 5 were women, were aged roughly 30 to 85 years and were diagnosed with TNM stage I to III disease. Sequencing generated a total of 125,075,908 productive TCRbeta reads, averaging about 4.2 million reads per sample. The study compared bulk TCRbeta repertoires from lung tumor tissue and matched distant non-tumor lung tissue of approximately 15 lung cancer patients. Over 25 paired specimens, one tumor and one normal lung sample per patient, were profiled by TCRbeta CDR3 sequencing. The paper's findings and limits, for the study overall: The sequencing platform is not named in the methods, and unique molecular identifiers are not mentioned. Significantly higher TCR diversity was found in younger patients, and higher tumor TCR diversity was associated with shorter overall and disease-free survival. TCR diversity (inverse Simpson) was significantly higher in tumor than in normal lung tissue (roughly 430 vs 170, P = 0.0075, Mann-Whitney U test). In normal lung, the top 100 clones accounted for a significantly larger cumulative share of the repertoire than in tumor tissue. Peripheral blood was not sequenced, so blood TCRbeta repertoires in these lung cancer patients were not examined. With only about 16 patients in the cohort, the authors noted that larger samples and more detailed clinical data are needed.

Libraries were constructed by multiplex PCR. Instrument used: Illumina HiSeq 2500. TCRbeta libraries were built by three rounds of nested PCR using primers (Table S4), following protocols modified from ARM-PCR. Before sequencing, PCR products in the 200-500 bp range were cut out of the gel and cleaned up using the QIAquick gel extraction kit. The paper's data handling went like this. Reads were cleaned with Trimmomatic, merged with FLASH into complete CDR3 sequences, and assigned to V(D)J germline segments with MiTCR. Clonal diversity was computed as the inverse Simpson's index with VDJtools. In-frame sequences lacking a premature stop codon were counted as productive reads. TCRdb reworked the public reads: Q25 trimming with fastp, MiXCR clone assembly, productive beta chains retained. Each CDR3 protein appears once, grouped with its most common genes and DNA. The V and J calls and clone size come from TCRdb's table, not from the authors' own analysis. The table for this sample lists 60,000 to 65,000 distinct CDR3 sequences; around two thirds of them were counted only once. Jointly, the top ten make up about 32% of the sample.

CDR1 SGHNT and CDR2 YYREEE were looked up in the germline V gene (reference sequence). The cysteine opens and the phenylalanine closes a CDR3 of 15 amino acids. The retained sequence is limited to the CDR3, 45 bases, with the frame set at the first base. Worth noting for this clonotype: The clone's antigen remains unknown. It may be a read error: a sequence one base away is much more abundant.

Bulk unsorted tissue served as the source for RNA extraction, and RNA quality was assessed using a NanoDrop ND-1000 and an Agilent 2100. Normal lung samples were distant non-tumor tissue taken more than 3 cm from the tumor edge. All donors had newly diagnosed lung cancer, had not received prior chemotherapy, and were admitted for thoracic surgery in China between August and November 2014. Patients who had received previous radiotherapy or chemotherapy, or who had another concurrent cancer, were excluded from the study. Surgical tissue pieces of roughly 1-2.2 cm3 were preserved in RNAlater solution and stored at -80 °C until use.

Recombination joined TRBV5-4 with TRBJ2-2, with the D gene tentatively TRBD1 or TRBD2, based on 6 matching bases in each. This receptor was obtained from a man in his 70s with non-small cell lung cancer. The material sequenced was distant non-tumor lung tissue. The CDR3 region reads CASSLGGKNTGGLFF. The nucleotide sequence reads TGTGCCAGCAGCTTAGGGGGGAAGAACACCGGGGGGCTGTTTTTT.